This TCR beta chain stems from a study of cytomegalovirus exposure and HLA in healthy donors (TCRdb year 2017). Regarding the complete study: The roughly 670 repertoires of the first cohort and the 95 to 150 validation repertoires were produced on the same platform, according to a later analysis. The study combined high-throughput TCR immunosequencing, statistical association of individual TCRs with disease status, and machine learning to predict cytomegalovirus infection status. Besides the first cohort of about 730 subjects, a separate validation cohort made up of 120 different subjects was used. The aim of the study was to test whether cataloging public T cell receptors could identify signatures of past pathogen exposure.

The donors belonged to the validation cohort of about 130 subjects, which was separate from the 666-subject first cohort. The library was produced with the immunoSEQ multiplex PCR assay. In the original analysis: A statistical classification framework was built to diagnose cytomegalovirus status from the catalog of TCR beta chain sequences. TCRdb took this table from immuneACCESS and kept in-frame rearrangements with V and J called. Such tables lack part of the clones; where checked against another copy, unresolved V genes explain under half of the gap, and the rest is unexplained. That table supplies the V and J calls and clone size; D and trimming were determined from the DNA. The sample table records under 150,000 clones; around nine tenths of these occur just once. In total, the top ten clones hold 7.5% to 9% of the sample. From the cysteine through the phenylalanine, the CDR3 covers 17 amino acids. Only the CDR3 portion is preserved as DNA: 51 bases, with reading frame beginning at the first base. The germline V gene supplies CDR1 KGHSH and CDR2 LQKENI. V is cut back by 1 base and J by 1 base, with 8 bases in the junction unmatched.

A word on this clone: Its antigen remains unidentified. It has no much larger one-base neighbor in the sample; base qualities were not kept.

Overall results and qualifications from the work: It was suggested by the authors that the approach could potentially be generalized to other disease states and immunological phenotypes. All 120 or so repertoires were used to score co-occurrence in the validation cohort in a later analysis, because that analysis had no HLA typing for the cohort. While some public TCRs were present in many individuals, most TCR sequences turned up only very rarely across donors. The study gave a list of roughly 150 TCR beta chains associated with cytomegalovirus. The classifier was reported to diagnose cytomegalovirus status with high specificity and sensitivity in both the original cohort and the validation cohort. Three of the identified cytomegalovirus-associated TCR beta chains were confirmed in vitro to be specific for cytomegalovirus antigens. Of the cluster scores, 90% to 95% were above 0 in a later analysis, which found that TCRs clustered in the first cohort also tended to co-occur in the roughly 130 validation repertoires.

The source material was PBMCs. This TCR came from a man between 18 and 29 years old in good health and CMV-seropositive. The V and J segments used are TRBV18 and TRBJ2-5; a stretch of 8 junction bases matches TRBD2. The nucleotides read TGTGCCAGCTCACCACTCTCGAGCGGGGGACTCCAAGAGACCCAGTACTTC. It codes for CASSPLSSGGLQETQYF.